The clone carrying this T cell receptor (beta chain) turned up a few times. Trimming stripped 5 bases from V and 0 bases from J, with 20 bases between. CDR1 and CDR2 (germline): SNHLY, FYNNEI. The CDR3 loop spans 18 amino acids. Libraries of TCR beta came from iRepertoire HTBI primers plus Arm-PCR of CDR3 regions. MiXCR, applied by TCRdb to the multiplex PCR reads, yields one record per CDR3 protein. In the table there are more than 400,000 distinct CDR3 sequences, about 17% of which are singletons. The data originate from a study of regulatory T cells in long-lasting Graves disease. The time point was: newly diagnosed GD, antithyroid drugs for less than 3 months. From PBMCs, RNA was extracted and then used to make the TCR library. This sample also appeared in a second study, on T cells in Graves' hyperthyroidism and ophthalmopathy.

This chain connects TRBV2 to TRBJ2-1; TRBD1 is a possible D gene (6 bases). This TCR was recovered from a man aged 40-49 years with Graves disease. The specimen comprised peripheral blood mononuclear cells (PBMCs), sampled at new diagnosis, from a patient treated with antithyroid drugs. The CDR3 loop is CASSISVARGSSYNEQFF. CDR3 nucleotide sequence: TGTGCCAGCAGTATATCTGTAGCGAGGGGGAGCTCCTACAATGAGCAGTTCTTC.